These 14 T cell receptor beta chains were all obtained from the same sample, sequenced in a study of tumor-infiltrating lymphocytes in primary liver carcinoma. Unsorted bulk tissue of roughly 18-32 mg yielded co-extracted RNA and DNA. The researchers produced TCR beta cDNA from 500 to 550 ng total RNA with a constant-region primer. Sequencing libraries for TCR beta derived from three nested multiplex PCR rounds that used slightly modified ARM-PCR. Each of the first two PCR rounds ran roughly 10 cycles with TRBV1-TRBV30 forward and C-beta reverse primers. TCRdb analysed the multiplex PCR reads with MiXCR anew, one entry per CDR3 protein. The table lists 30,000 to 40,000 distinct CDR3 sequences, approximately 73% of them singletons, with about 16% in the top ten. The sample was liver tumor tissue from sampling region 4. Subset specified: tumor region T4, right-lateral pole. Receptors were obtained from a man aged 35-49 years with primary liver carcinoma and hepatitis B virus infection.

This clonotype came up a few times. Germline and junction disagree at one end, which may indicate a read error. The chain couples TRBV11-2 to TRBJ2-5; D may correspond to TRBD1 or TRBD2 (6 bases each). CDR3 length: 15 amino acids. Germline V gene data show CDR1 as SGHAT and CDR2 as FQNNGV. The CDR3 protein is CASSLVGGKGETHYF. In DNA form, the CDR3 reads TGTGCCAGCAGCTTAGTAGGGGGGAAGGGAGAGACCCATTACTTC.

This clonotype was counted a few times. This chain links TRBV29-1 with TRBJ1-5; possible D gene TRBD1, 5 bases. Germline loops: CDR1 SQVTM, CDR2 ANQGSEA. The length of the CDR3 is 14 residues. V lost 6 bases, J lost 9 bases, and 21 bases lay in between. CDR3: CSVLNQGGHRPQHF. CDR3 nucleotide sequence: TGCAGCGTCCTCAATCAGGGCGGCCATCGGCCCCAGCATTTT.

The rearrangement links TRBV12-3 or TRBV12-4 to TRBJ2-5; TRBD2 might be the D (6 bases). V was pared by 8 bases and J by 1 base, with 14 bases between. This CDR3 region has 14 residues. The CDR3 bases are TGTGCCAGCGCTCATGGAGGGTCCCAAGAGACCCAGTACTTC. It encodes CASAHGGSQETQYF.

This clonotype appeared once. The CDR3 reads CAIQGGGYYYTF. In DNA form, the CDR3 reads TGTGCCATACAGGGTGGTGGGTATTACTACACCTTC. The V and J genes are TRBV6-6 and TRBJ1-2, with D possibly matching TRBD1 (6 bases). Germline CDR1 reads MNHNY; CDR2 reads SVGAGI (reference sequence). This CDR3 region has 12 residues. The V end lost 10 bases, the J end lost 10 bases, and 19 bases lay between the germline ends.

Concerning this clonotype itself: One end of the junction varies from germline; a read error may be responsible. V gene TRBV5-5 combines with J gene TRBJ2-7; D remains ambiguous. The germline V gene has CDR1 SGHKS and CDR2 YYEKEE (reference sequence). The CDR3 is made up of 13 amino acids. CDR3 residues: CTSSFGRPCEQYF. The CDR3 DNA is TGTACCAGCAGCTTTGGACGGCCCTGCGAGCAGTACTTC.

By frequency in the sample, this clonotype is medium-sized. The chain recombines TRBV10-2 with TRBJ2-7; TRBD1 might be the D (8 bases). This CDR3 has 14 amino acids. Germline V lookup: CDR1 WSHSY, CDR2 SAAADI. Trimming pared 6 bases from V and 2 bases from J, leaving 14 bases between. CDR3 region: CASSYRGGPYEQYF. DNA for the CDR3: TGCGCCAGCAGCTACAGGGGGGGTCCCTACGAGCAGTACTTC.

As regards this clonotype: The germline gene is not matched at one end of the junction; a read error may be the cause. The V call is TRBV28, the J call TRBJ1-1; 9 positions match TRBD1. The germline V gene encodes CDR1 MDHEN and CDR2 SYDVKM. The CDR3 loop spans 13 amino acids. The CDR3 DNA is TGTGCCAGCAGAGACAGGGGGGCCACTGAGGCTTTCTTT. This encodes CASRDRGATEAFF.

The chain recombines TRBV28 with TRBJ1-2, with 9 bases identical to TRBD1. The junction had 8 bases not matched to a gene; V was cut back by 7 bases and J by 5 bases. CDR1 is MDHEN, CDR2 SYDVKM, per germline. The CDR3 extends over 14 amino acids. The CDR3: CASKFLGQGYGYTF. In DNA form, the CDR3 reads TGTGCCAGCAAGTTCTTGGGACAGGGTTATGGCTACACCTTC.

This clonotype was observed a single time. This is likely a read error, given that the CDR3 carries no conserved phenylalanine or tryptophan at its end. The genes are TRBV29-1 and TRBJ1-1; maybe TRBD1 (5 bases). The CDR3 sequence is 15 residues long. Germline-derived CDR1 and CDR2 are SQVTM and ANQGSEA. CDR3 in amino acids: CSVSAGWGMNTEAFL. The CDR3 bases are TGCAGCGTTTCCGCAGGGTGGGGCATGAATACTGAGGCTTTCTTA.

The sample holds a few counts of this clonotype. One end of the junction is discordant with germline, which a read error may explain. V gene TRBV24-1 combines with J gene TRBJ2-2; D uncertain. CDR3 length: 15 amino acids. Germline V CDR1 and CDR2: KGHDR, SFDVKD. The CDR3 DNA reads as TGTTCCACCAGTGAAGGAGATTACGACACCGGGGAGCTGTTTTTT. As protein: CSTSEGDYDTGELFF.

Worth noting for this clonotype: The CDR3 end shows no conserved phenylalanine or tryptophan, and so a read error is likely. This chain joins TRBV7-9 and TRBJ1-4; D is perhaps TRBD1 (6 bases). CDR3 size: 15 residues. Looked up from germline, CDR1 is SEHNR and CDR2 is FQNEAQ (reference sequence). CDR3 bases: TGTGCTAGCAGCGCCCACAGGGTATTGCATGACAAACTGTTTTAT. This sequence encodes CASSAHRVLHDKLFY.

In the case of this clonotype: The CDR3 does not close with the conserved phenylalanine or tryptophan, likely indicating a read error. The rearrangement links TRBV6-1 to TRBJ2-1; 10 nucleotides line up with TRBD1. CDR3 length: 13 residues. V gave up 9 bases and J gave up 8 bases; unmatched junction bases: 7. Germline CDR1 reads MNHNS; CDR2 reads SASEGT. As DNA, the CDR3 is TGTGCCAGATGTGAAGGGACAGGGGATGAGCAGTTCCTC. As protein: CARCEGTGDEQFL.

Notes on this clonotype: At one boundary the junction diverges from the germline segment, which might be a read error. The V and J genes are TRBV30 and TRBJ2-3; D not resolved. The CDR3 runs to 13 residues. Germline lookup yields CDR1 GTSNPN and CDR2 SVGIG (reference sequence). The CDR3 region has the DNA TGTGACTGGATTGTACGGAGCCGAGATACGCAGTATTTT. Translated, it gives CDWIVRSRDTQYF.

This clonotype was counted once. A junction end diverges from the germline sequence, so it may reflect a read error. The chain carries TRBV14 and TRBJ2-2; no firm D call. The germline gives CDR1 SGHDN, CDR2 FVKESK. The CDR3 contains 13 residues. CDR3 sequence reads: CVSNSQITGELFF. The CDR3, as DNA: TGTGTCAGCAACTCTCAGATCACCGGGGAGCTGTTTTTT.